This record covers a single T cell receptor beta chain. Its antigen remains unidentified. No base quality values were provided; no much bigger clone lies one nucleotide off. Receptor libraries were prepared by the immunoSEQ multiplex PCR assay. For the multiplex PCR, a mixture combining 60 forward primers for TCR Vbeta segments and 13 reverse primers for TCR Jbeta segments was used. A multiplex PCR assay on genomic DNA amplified the CDR3 region of rearranged TCR beta genes. The Illumina HiSeq System was used to sequence the amplified TCR beta libraries as 87-base-pair reads. As for how the authors treated the data: In a later analysis, 80 million or so unique TCR beta chains were counted across the roughly 670 repertoires, and roughly 11 million of these chains were shared by at least two donors. To remove PCR and sequencing errors, raw reads were error-corrected and collapsed into unique sequences using a nearest-neighbor algorithm that merged closely related sequences. To assign V, D and J gene segments, CDR3 sequences were aligned to IMGT reference sequences. Each retained sequence needed at least a six-nucleotide match to both a V gene segment and a J gene segment. A rearrangement was called productive if the CDR3 had no stop codons and remained in frame with V and J, and every other rearrangement was called non-productive. CDR3 was defined by IMGT convention, running from the second conserved V-encoded cysteine to the conserved J-encoded phenylalanine. The earlier analysis of approximately 590 of the donors excluded any sequence lacking an unambiguous match to a single V gene segment. In an earlier analysis of approximately 590 of the donors, a V segment was called functional when productive rearrangements were above 56.7%, and segregating when the standard deviation between donors exceeded 5%. A statistical classification framework was built to diagnose cytomegalovirus status from the catalog of TCR beta chain sequences. In a later analysis, V and J genes were assigned by comparing TCR nucleotide sequences against IMGT/GENE-DB human TR gene sequences. The TCRdist pipeline was used in a later analysis to assign CDR3 sequences and most-parsimonious VDJ recombination scenarios. In a later analysis, every TCR beta chain was defined by the combination of its CDR3 amino acid sequence and its V-gene family, and reads without a unique V-gene family were dropped. As a way to deal with suspected cross-contamination and a sequencing artifact, a later analysis dropped roughly 620 nucleotide sequences that were highly shared and had low generation probability. A later analysis calculated a clonal expansion index for each public chain from normalized within-repertoire ranks of inferred template counts. Generation probabilities in a later analysis came from a VDJ recombination model fitted to out-of-frame rearrangements, and those results were checked against IGoR. In a later analysis, hypergeometric tests were used to score TCR-TCR, TCR-HLA and TCR-CMV co-occurrence, with a repertoire-size bias correction applied to TCR pairs. False discovery rates were estimated in a later analysis by permuting HLA or CMV assignments 20 times. In a later analysis, co-occurring TCRs were grouped using DBSCAN, with TCRdist sequence similarity added in when clustering inside HLA-allele-positive subsets. For co-occurrence clustering, repertoires with fewer than 30,000 or more than 120,000 public chains were excluded, along with a handful of repertoires with anomalous nucleotide sharing. What TCRdb holds here is the immuneACCESS table cut down to in-frame rearrangements. Part of the clones is not present; checked against another copy, under half of the missing clones reflect an unresolved V gene, and the others are unexplained. V and J calls and clone size are given by that table; D and trimming were obtained from the DNA. The sample table records some 110,000 clones; more than 65% of these occur just once. The biggest ten clones account for less than 0.95% of the sample.

This record belongs to a study of cytomegalovirus exposure and HLA in healthy donors (dated by TCRdb to the late 2010s). About the investigation overall: In an earlier analysis of fewer than 750 of the donors, 250 to 300 Gb of sequence data and 90 million to 120 million unique TCR beta sequences from roughly 200 million T cells were reported. To predict cytomegalovirus infection status, the study brought together high-throughput TCR immunosequencing, statistical association of individual TCRs with disease status, and machine learning. Every repertoire in the discovery cohort had been generated on one and the same sequencing platform. The genetic ancestry cluster associated with self-reported Caucasian donors included 81% of the 300 to 400 genotyped donors. Because of strong linkage in the cohort, roughly five DR-DQ haplotypes were treated as single units for association and clustering. Across about 370 genotyped donors of the cohort, an average of approximately 240,000 unique TCR beta nucleotide sequences per donor were sequenced, and roughly 17% of those sequences were non-productive. HLA typing included class I and class II loci at four-digit resolution. An earlier analysis of approximately 500 of the donors applied high-throughput TCR beta sequencing to assess whether each TCR beta V gene segment acted as functional or pseudogenic. In addition to the first cohort of 650 to 800 subjects, a separate validation cohort of 100 to 150 different subjects was used. The study aimed to test whether cataloging public T cell receptors could reveal signatures of past pathogen exposure. An early release covering around 630 HLA-typed donors comprised about 310 gigabases of sequencing data and tens of millions of unique TCR sequences. Rather than drawing on any new phenotypic data, the later analysis identified candidate immune exposures from TCR beta sequences and the way those sequences occurred across donors. A later analysis re-analyzed previously published TCR beta repertoires from roughly 600 donors and added high-resolution HLA genotyping to study TCR occurrence patterns. Using immunosequencing, the study profiled T cell repertoires from 666 subjects and related those repertoires to cytomegalovirus serostatus. Genome-wide SNP genotypes for about 55% of the 666 donors were used in a later genetic analysis, which treated that subset as a discovery cohort. Typing coverage differed by locus: A, B, C, DRB1 and DQB1 were typed in roughly 629-640 donors, DQA1 in approximately 520, DPA1 in around 600, and DPB1 in 472. Donor age, sex, ethnicity and CMV serostatus were collected together with the repertoire data. On the study overall, not on this receptor specifically: A later analysis reported that several top co-occurrence clusters appeared linked to parvovirus B19, influenza, CMV and Epstein-Barr virus. A later genetic analysis reported fewer N-insertions in productive TCRs among donors in an Asian-associated ancestry cluster than the approximately 670-donor mean. The cohort was sequenced for TCR beta chains only, and without alpha or paired-chain data the features that could be detected were limited. The presence/absence analyses assumed that sequencing depth was roughly uniform across donors, and that assumption may not be true. Correlated functional status among segregating V segments might be attributable to linkage disequilibrium, but an unknown experimental factor could not be ruled out. The authors suggested that the approach could potentially be extended to other disease states and immunological phenotypes. Most CMV-associated TCR beta chains appeared to be HLA-restricted in a later analysis, and the HLA associations seemed to be driven largely by CMV exposure. When HLA alleles, especially DR and DQ, strongly co-occurred, attributing TCR associations to individual alleles was difficult. In a later analysis, the rate of TCR association differed among HLA loci, with DRB1 alleles having the most associated TCRs and HLA-C alleles having the fewest. Because some donors lacked HLA typing at each locus, the association tests relied only on the typed subset. The only immune exposure information available for the cohort was CMV serostatus. A total of some 180 TCR beta chains were listed by the study as associated with cytomegalovirus. In a later analysis, HLA-associated TCR beta chains showed more clonal expansion and lower generation probabilities than non-associated chains that were equally common. While some public TCRs were present in many individuals, most TCR sequences turned up only very rarely across donors. Cytomegalovirus status was reported to be diagnosed by the classifier with high specificity and sensitivity in both the original and validation cohorts. A further reported finding was that TCR beta sequences accurately predicted the HLA-A and HLA-B alleles for most subjects in the first cohort. In a later genetic analysis, a missense DCLRE1C variant was associated with V-gene and J-gene trimming of TCR beta chains, and the association was replicated in an independent cohort. Specific HLA alleles were associated with some 15,000 TCR beta sequences at a false discovery rate of 0.05 in a later analysis. Because the 87-base-pair reads could not distinguish some IMGT-functional V segments, including TRBV6-2 and TRBV6-3, those segments were excluded. Broadly in line with IMGT annotations, most TCR beta V segments showed up in productive rearrangements about 87% or about 30% of the time in an earlier analysis of several hundred of the donors. A group of highly shared sequence variants was considered likely to be a technical artifact of the sequencing pipeline. The earlier analysis of about 600 of the donors excluded 15 to 20 rarely observed V segments, including chromosome 9 orphons, because counts were too low. In vitro tests confirmed that a few of the cytomegalovirus-associated TCR beta chains recognize cytomegalovirus antigens.

The cohort comprised 710 or so healthy bone marrow donors. At the time of sampling, every cohort member was nominally healthy, though immune exposures that went unrecorded were likely present. The donor tested CMV seronegative, placing the donor among the 350 to 400 seronegative members of the cohort. A peripheral blood sample was collected from each donor, and TCR beta sequencing was performed on peripheral blood mononuclear cells. Genomic DNA was extracted from the blood cell samples with the Qiagen DNeasy Blood Extraction Kit. V is pared back by 8 bases and J by 9 bases, with 13 bases lying between the germline termini. Based on the germline V gene, the CDR1 and CDR2 sequences are SNHLY and FYNNEI. The CDR3 spans 12 residues, from the cysteine through the phenylalanine. Only the CDR3 part of the read is kept: 36 bases, read in frame from the first base.

The chain is encoded by TRBV2 joined to TRBJ1-4, with a weak D call of TRBD1 (5 bases match). The sequencing input was PBMCs. The clonotype was recovered from a boy aged 5-17 years in good health and CMV-seronegative. CDR3 sequence: CASGLMDKKLFF. The DNA is as follows: TGTGCCAGCGGGCTCATGGACAAAAAACTGTTTTTT. Reference TRBV2 and TRBJ1-4 proteins supply the regions before and after the CDR3; the full variable domain is: EPEVTQTPSHQVTQMGQEVILRCVPISNHLYFYWYRQILGQKVEFLVSFYNNEISEKSEIFDDQFSVERPDGSNFTLKIRSTKLEDSAMYFCASGLMDKKLFFGSGTQLSVL.